This entry features one T cell receptor beta chain sequence. Just one base apart from a much larger clone, this may be a read error. This sample is part of a study of T-cell reconstitution after alpha-beta-depleted transplantation in children. For TCRbeta, the library was prepared with unique molecular identifiers. TCRdb re-derived calls from the PCR reads in MiXCR, one entry per CDR3 protein. This sample has hundreds of thousands of distinct CDR3 sequences, with approximately 12% found just once. The CDR3 has 13 residues. Trimming cost V 0 bases and J 7 bases, with 8 bases left between them. The germline CDR1 and CDR2 sequences are SGHRS and YFSETQ.

The genes are TRBV5-1 and TRBJ1-5, with no clear D. Material: PBMCs, obtained from the stem cell graft. The sequence derives from a human donor who donated a stem cell graft to a child with Fanconi anemia. The CDR3 spells CASSLAPEQPQHF. As DNA, the CDR3 is TGCGCCAGCAGCTTGGCCCCGGAACAGCCCCAGCATTTT.